This T cell receptor beta chain is drawn from a study of T-cell reconstitution after alpha-beta-depleted transplantation in children listed by TCRdb under 2016. Regarding the complete study: T-cell immune reconstitution after TCRalphabeta/CD19-depleted allogeneic hematopoietic cell transplantation in children was quantitatively tracked in the study by means of TCR repertoire profiling.

This clonotype was recorded many times. The clone's antigen remains unknown. No quality values exist for individual bases; no much larger clone is one base distant. Preparation of the library involved PCR. Sequencing used an Illumina HiSeq 2500. TCR library preparation used molecular barcoding, with unique molecular identifiers applied to normalize quantification of the TCRbeta repertoire. TCRdb trimmed public reads at Q25 via fastp, called clones via MiXCR and kept in-frame beta chains. Every CDR3 protein is listed once, alongside the most common genes and DNA of its rows. This sample is represented by approximately 93,000 distinct CDR3 sequences; 6.5% to 8.5% of them were singletons. Together, the top ten hold approximately 7% of the sample. The CDR1 and CDR2 encoded by the germline V gene are SGHTA and FQGNSA. V was cut back by 0 bases and J by 13 bases, leaving a gap of 10 bases between them. CDR3 length: 12 amino acids, cysteine to phenylalanine. Just the 36-base CDR3 DNA is kept, in frame starting at base 1.

This sequence originates from a human donor who donated a stem cell graft to a child with congenital amegakaryocytic thrombocytopenia. The starting material was PBMCs from the stem cell graft donor, obtained from the stem cell graft. This chain joins TRBV7-2 to TRBJ2-1, with the D gene too uncertain to name. The nucleotide sequence reads as follows: TGTGCCAGCAGCTTAGCGCTAGGCTTTCAGTTCTTC. It is translated as CASSLALGFQFF.